Below, 30 T cell receptor beta chains from the same sample are listed, as sequenced in a study of neurological immune-mediated disorders. As for time point: technical triplicate 2. Via MiXCR, TCRdb re-called the 5' RACE reads, giving one row per CDR3 protein. The sample includes about 59,000 distinct CDR3 sequences, 24% of them seen just once. What was sequenced was PBMCs. The receptor set was obtained from a man in his fifties or sixties with HTLV-1-associated myelopathy (HAM/TSP).

This rearrangement joins TRBV5-5 to TRBJ2-5; D possibly corresponds to TRBD1 (6 bases). The ends were cut back, 4 bases at V and 5 bases at J, with 18 bases in the middle. This CDR3 is 15 amino acids long. Germline CDR1 reads SGHKS; CDR2 reads YYEKEE (reference sequence). The CDR3 nucleotides are TGTGCCAGCAGCCCGTCCGCAGGGGAGTGGGAGACCCAGTACTTC. Protein: CASSPSAGEWETQYF.

CDR3 region: CSARGASGLRSYNEQFF. The CDR3 DNA reads as TGCAGTGCTAGGGGGGCTAGCGGGTTGAGATCCTACAATGAGCAGTTCTTC. The rearrangement links TRBV20-1 to TRBJ2-1; 8 nucleotides agree with TRBD2. Unmatched junction bases numbered 11, after V lost 3 bases and J lost 1 base. CDR3 length: 17 residues. Germline lookup yields CDR1 DFQATT and CDR2 SNEGSKA (reference sequence).

This clonotype was found many times. This CDR3 reads CASSLTPLLAGGSYNEQFF. As DNA, the CDR3 is TGCGCCAGCAGCTTGACCCCTCTCCTAGCGGGAGGCTCCTACAATGAGCAGTTCTTC. This sequence joins TRBV5-1 and TRBJ2-1; 11 nucleotides agree with TRBD2. The CDR3 totals 19 residues. Looked up from germline, CDR1 is SGHRS and CDR2 is YFSETQ. The V and J ends lost 1 base and 0 bases, in that order; junction bases with no gene match: 9.

In this sample, this clonotype turned up many times. The chain couples TRBV20-1 to TRBJ2-1; TRBD2 matches 10 bases. There are 16 residues in the CDR3. The germline V gene has CDR1 DFQATT and CDR2 SNEGSKA (reference sequence). The V and J ends lost 4 bases and 3 bases, in that order; junction bases with no gene match: 9. The CDR3 bases are TGCAGTGCTACAACCTTAGGGACTAGCGTCTACAATGAGCAGTTCTTC. Protein sequence: CSATTLGTSVYNEQFF.

The genes are TRBV10-2 and TRBJ2-7; TRBD2 aligns across 7 bases. Germline-derived CDR1 and CDR2 are WSHSY and SAAADI. The CDR3 totals 13 residues. J gave up 2 bases and V 11 bases, and 9 bases lay outside the gene matches. Here the CDR3 DNA reads TGCGCCGCAAGCGGGACTACTACCTACGAGCAGTACTTC. Residues: CAASGTTTYEQYF.

This clonotype was found a few times. The rearrangement uses TRBV20-1 and TRBJ2-3; 13 nucleotides agree with TRBD2. The V and J ends lost 1 base and 3 bases, in that order; junction bases with no gene match: 4. CDR1 is DFQATT, CDR2 SNEGSKA, per germline (reference sequence). The CDR3 is made up of 16 amino acids. DNA of the CDR3: TGCAGTGCTAGAGTACTAGCGGGAGGGTCAACAGATACGCAGTATTTT. Its protein is CSARVLAGGSTDTQYF.

This clonotype has at least ten counts. The chain combines TRBV5-1 with TRBJ2-2; perhaps TRBD1 as D (5 bases). Trimming took off 0 bases at V and 5 bases at J, with 11 bases between the two ends. CDR1 is SGHRS, CDR2 YFSETQ, per germline. The CDR3 length is 15 residues. The CDR3, as DNA: TGCGCCAGCAGCTTGGGCTATCAGGGAACCGGGGAGCTGTTTTTT. Protein sequence: CASSLGYQGTGELFF.

In this sample, this clonotype turned up many times. V usage is TRBV5-5 and J usage is TRBJ2-7; D possibly corresponds to TRBD2 (6 bases). The CDR3 has 15 residues. With 4 bases removed from V and 2 bases from J, the gap between germline ends came to 16 bases. Germline lookup yields CDR1 SGHKS and CDR2 YYEKEE (reference sequence). The CDR3 DNA reads as TGTGCCAGCAGCCTCACGGAGCGGGCTACCTACGAGCAGTACTTC. Translation gives CASSLTERATYEQYF.

The rearrangement joins TRBV7-3 to TRBJ2-2, with D uncertain. Germline V CDR1 and CDR2: SGHTA, FQGTGA. This CDR3 spans 13 amino acids. V lost 7 bases and J lost 4, with 10 bases in between. The CDR3 DNA sequence: TGTGCCAGCATGGCAGACCGCACCGGGGAGCTGTTTTTT. This codes for CASMADRTGELFF.

This clonotype was detected ten times or more. V and J are TRBV29-1 and TRBJ1-1; D not certain. The CDR3 loop spans 14 amino acids. V was pared by 0 bases and J by 4 bases, with 12 bases between. Germline CDR1 and CDR2: SQVTM and ANQGSEA. The CDR3 loop reads CSVEDQARSTEAFF. CDR3 nucleotides: TGCAGCGTTGAAGATCAGGCGAGATCCACTGAAGCTTTCTTT.

This chain links TRBV4-3 with TRBJ2-2; 9 bases fit TRBD1. V trimming: 0 bases; J trimming: 6 bases; junction bases outside the gene matches: 5. This CDR3 comprises 16 residues. Germline V lookup: CDR1 LGHNA, CDR2 YSLEER. The CDR3 region is CASSQDLWTGAGELFF. In DNA form, the CDR3 reads TGCGCCAGCAGCCAAGATCTTTGGACAGGGGCCGGGGAGCTGTTTTTT.

This clonotype was observed at least ten times. This chain connects TRBV12-3 or TRBV12-4 to TRBJ2-6; 8 bases line up with TRBD1. The V and J ends lost 3 bases and 0 bases, in that order; junction bases with no gene match: 4. This CDR3 region has 17 residues. CDR3 protein: CASSFGQGLSGANVLTF. Here the CDR3 DNA reads TGTGCCAGCAGTTTCGGACAGGGACTCTCTGGGGCCAACGTCCTGACTTTC.

The chain uses TRBV19 and TRBJ2-1, with 11 bases fitting TRBD2. Per the germline V gene, CDR1 is LNHDA and CDR2 is SQIVND (reference sequence). Trimming cost V 3 bases and J 6 bases; bases outside gene matches: 7. The CDR3 spans 16 residues. The CDR3 DNA reads TGTGCCAGTAGTATGGATCCTAGCGGGAGGTCCAATGAGCAGTTCTTC. Protein product: CASSMDPSGRSNEQFF.

This clonotype was picked up many times. This chain uses TRBV6-5 with TRBJ2-7; TRBD1 agrees at 7 bases. Losses at the gene ends were 3 bases for V and 1 base for J; bases not matched to a gene: 6. Germline values: CDR1 MNHEY, CDR2 SVGAGI. The CDR3 sequence is 15 residues long. The CDR3 spells CASSYRGQRSYEQYF. CDR3 DNA sequence: TGTGCCAGCAGTTATAGGGGACAGCGATCCTACGAGCAGTACTTC.

The table lists this clonotype with a count of one. The rearrangement joins TRBV5-1 to TRBJ2-2, with D possibly TRBD2 on 6 matching bases. With 9 bases removed from V and 1 base from J, the gap between germline ends came to 19 bases. CDR1 and CDR2 from the germline V gene are SGHRS and YFSETQ. The CDR3 runs to 16 residues. Here the CDR3 reads CATSLEAGRNTGELFF. In DNA form, the CDR3 reads TGCGCCACTAGCTTGGAGGCGGGACGGAACACCGGGGAGCTGTTTTTT.

In this sample, this clonotype turned up many times. This chain joins TRBV12-3 or TRBV12-4 and TRBJ2-5, with 9 bases lining up with TRBD1. The V gene end was trimmed by 5 bases and the J gene end by 5 bases; junction bases not matched to a gene: 3. There are 13 residues in the CDR3. Here the CDR3 DNA reads TGTGCCAGCAGTCGGGACAGGGAGGAGACCCAGTACTTC. Its translation: CASSRDREETQYF.

Ten or more counts support this clonotype. This chain connects TRBV24-1 to TRBJ1-2, with unresolved D. V dropped 6 bases and J dropped 3 bases, with 7 bases sitting between them. Per the germline V gene, CDR1 is KGHDR and CDR2 is SFDVKD. This CDR3 is built from 12 residues. As DNA, the CDR3 is TGTGCCACCAGTCCCGGGGACTATGGCTACACCTTC. Its translation is CATSPGDYGYTF.

This clonotype has ten or more counts. The CDR3 DNA reads as TGTGCCAGCAGTCCTGGGGTGGGGAATCAGCCCCAGCATTTT. This sequence encodes CASSPGVGNQPQHF. V gene TRBV5-8 combines with J gene TRBJ1-5; D remains unclear. CDR3 length: 14 amino acids. V was shortened by 5 bases and J by 4 bases, with 13 bases between the two germline ends. Germline CDR1 reads SGHTS; CDR2 reads YDEGEE. The whole variable domain, filled in from reference TRBV5-8 and TRBJ1-5, reads EAGVTQSPTHLIKTRGQQATLRCSPISGHTSVYWYQQALGLGLQFLLWYDEGEERNRGNFPPRFSGRQFPNYSSELNVNALELEDSALYLCASSPGVGNQPQHFGDGTRLSIL.

This chain links TRBV7-2 with TRBJ2-7; 11 nucleotides line up with TRBD2. CDR1 is SGHTA, CDR2 FQGNSA, per germline. V was pared by 5 bases and J by 0 bases, with 12 bases of the junction left unmatched. The CDR3 is made up of 18 amino acids. The CDR3 region is CASSLRSSGRRSSYEQYF. The CDR3 DNA reads as TGTGCCAGCAGCCTGAGGTCTAGCGGGAGGCGGAGCTCCTACGAGCAGTACTTC.

This clonotype has at least ten counts. The chain links TRBV5-5 to TRBJ2-7, with 7 bases that match TRBD1. The CDR3 loop spans 14 amino acids. After removal of 1 base from V and 2 bases from J, the junction contained 3 bases not matched to a gene. Germline V lookup: CDR1 SGHKS, CDR2 YYEKEE (reference sequence). The CDR3 here is CASSLRTGTYEQYF. Here the CDR3 DNA reads TGTGCCAGCAGCTTGAGGACAGGAACCTACGAGCAGTACTTC. The whole variable domain, remainder taken from reference TRBV5-5 and TRBJ2-7, is DAGVTQSPTHLIKTRGQQVTLRCSPISGHKSVSWYQQVLGQGPQFIFQYYEKEERGRGNFPDRFSARQFPNYSSELNVNALLLGDSALYLCASSLRTGTYEQYFGPGTRLTVT.

This clonotype has a count of ten or more. In nucleotides, the CDR3 is TGTGCCAGCAGCTGGGACAGCCGGAGGGAGACCCAGTACTTC. It codes for CASSWDSRRETQYF. The J gene is TRBJ2-5, the V gene TRBV12-3 or TRBV12-4, with 7 bases aligning to TRBD1. This CDR3 spans 14 amino acids. The J segment lost 5 bases and the V segment lost 6 bases, leaving 9 bases of the junction unmatched.

This clonotype was seen many times. The chain joins TRBV7-2 to TRBJ2-1, with D perhaps given as TRBD1 or TRBD2 (5 bases each). CDR1 is SGHTA and CDR2 is FQGNSA in the germline V gene. V was shortened by 5 bases and J by 10 bases, with 18 bases between the two germline ends. This CDR3 region has 14 residues. The CDR3 is CASSPGTQNREQFF. CDR3 sequence (DNA): TGTGCCAGCAGCCCCGGGACCCAGAACAGGGAGCAGTTCTTC.

V usage is TRBV27 and J usage is TRBJ2-3; 9 bases map to TRBD2. There are 13 residues in the CDR3. V gave up 6 bases and J gave up 6 bases; unmatched junction bases: 4. Germline lookup yields CDR1 MNHEY and CDR2 SMNVEV (reference sequence). The CDR3 DNA is TGTGCCAGCAGGGTAGCGGGAGACGATACGCAGTATTTT. It translates to CASRVAGDDTQYF.

There are many counts of this clonotype. This chain connects TRBV20-1 to TRBJ1-5; 7 nucleotides agree with TRBD1. The CDR3 covers 14 residues. The germline gives CDR1 DFQATT, CDR2 SNEGSKA (reference sequence). The V gene end was trimmed by 4 bases and the J gene end by 6 bases; junction bases not matched to a gene: 9. The CDR3 coding sequence is TGCAGTGCTAACCCGGGGGACAGTAGTCAGCCCCAGCATTTT. This sequence encodes CSANPGDSSQPQHF.

This sequence joins TRBV7-2 and TRBJ2-5, with D perhaps TRBD2 (6 bases). Germline V lookup: CDR1 SGHTA, CDR2 FQGNSA. There are 14 residues in the CDR3. V lost 3 bases to trimming and J lost 3 bases, with 11 bases between them. The CDR3 nucleotides are TGTGCCAGCAGCTTCGGAGGGGCAGAAGAGACCCAGTACTTC. It yields the protein CASSFGGAEETQYF.

This clonotype was seen only a few times. V is TRBV6-6 and J is TRBJ2-1; no clear D. There are 16 residues in the CDR3. V lost 6 bases, J lost 0 bases, and 15 bases lay in between. Germline CDR1 reads MNHNY; CDR2 reads SVGAGI (reference sequence). CDR3 coding DNA: TGTGCCAGCAGCCCCTCTCGCGCCCGCTCCTACAATGAGCAGTTCTTC. Its translation is CASSPSRARSYNEQFF.

This clonotype was detected ten times or more. This rearrangement joins TRBV27 to TRBJ1-3; 7 positions match TRBD1. In germline, CDR1 is MNHEY, CDR2 SMNVEV (reference sequence). V lost 6 bases, J lost 3 bases, and 11 bases stayed unmatched. There are 16 residues in the CDR3. The CDR3 loop reads CASRKQGSTFGNTIYF. The CDR3 DNA is TGTGCCAGCAGGAAACAGGGGTCTACCTTTGGAAACACCATATATTTT.

This clonotype came up once. This clone may be a read error of a much larger clone one base away. The gene calls are TRBV5-6 and TRBJ1-6, with D perhaps matching TRBD1 (5 bases). Germline CDR1 reads SGHDT; CDR2 reads YYEEEE. CDR3 length: 14 amino acids. CDR3 coding DNA: TGTGCCAGCAGCTTGGCCAGGGATAATTCACCCCTCAACTTT. Translating gives CASSLARDNSPLNF. The whole variable domain, remainder taken from reference TRBV5-6 and TRBJ1-6, is DAGVTQSPTHLIKTRGQQVTLRCSPKSGHDTVSWYQQALGQGPQFIFQYYEEEERQRGNFPDRFSGHQFPNYSSELNVNALLLGDSALYLCASSLARDNSPLNFGNGTRLTVT.

This clonotype was found many times. V gene TRBV20-1 combines with J gene TRBJ2-5; possible D gene TRBD2, 6 bases. The V gene lost 5 bases and the J gene lost 5 bases, with 18 bases spanning the gap. This CDR3 contains 14 residues. The germline V gene encodes CDR1 DFQATT and CDR2 SNEGSKA (reference sequence). CDR3 DNA: TGCAGTGCTGAGGGGACGGGAGTCTCCGAGACCCAGTACTTC. Translated, it gives CSAEGTGVSETQYF.

This chain connects TRBV5-1 to TRBJ2-7; TRBD2 matches at 9 bases. After removal of 2 bases from V and 9 bases from J, the junction contained 9 bases not matched to a gene. This CDR3 is 14 amino acids long. Germline CDR1 is SGHRS and CDR2 is YFSETQ. In DNA form, the CDR3 reads TGCGCCAGCAGCTTAGGGACTAGCACGGGCGGGCAGTACTTC. It is translated as CASSLGTSTGGQYF.